This TCR beta chain was sequenced for a study of response to subunit inactivated influenza vaccine. Whole-study results and caveats: Seasonal influenza vaccination, on each occasion, was suggested by the authors to recruit few new T cells.

Details on this clonotype: The antigen remains undetermined.

One entry per CDR3 protein, called by TCRdb with MiXCR from the RT-PCR reads. The sample has more than 700,000 distinct CDR3 sequences, approximately 22% seen once. CDR3 size: 14 residues. V was shortened by 4 bases and J by 0 bases, with 11 bases between the two germline ends. CDR1 and CDR2 from the germline V gene are DFQATT and SNEGSKA (reference sequence). The sequencing here drew on PBMCs from blood, taken 4 to 6 days after vaccination. The sequence came from a middle-aged man who received an inactivated influenza vaccine. The V and J genes are TRBV20-1 and TRBJ2-3; D is unresolved. CDR3 bases: TGCAGTGCTACTCTAGTCCATAGCACAGATACGCAGTATTTT. Translation: CSATLVHSTDTQYF.